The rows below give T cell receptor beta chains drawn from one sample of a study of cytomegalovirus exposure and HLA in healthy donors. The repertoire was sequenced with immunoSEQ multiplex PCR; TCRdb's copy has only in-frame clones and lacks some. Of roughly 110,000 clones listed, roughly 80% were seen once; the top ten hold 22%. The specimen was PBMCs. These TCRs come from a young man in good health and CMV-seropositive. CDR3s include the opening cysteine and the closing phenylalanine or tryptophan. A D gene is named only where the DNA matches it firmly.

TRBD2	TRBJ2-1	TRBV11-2	CASSFPKLAGYYNEQFF
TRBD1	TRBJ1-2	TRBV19	CASSQRGTATNYGYTF
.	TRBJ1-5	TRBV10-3	CAISEERDQPQHF
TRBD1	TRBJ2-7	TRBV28	CASSFGQGGLYEQYF
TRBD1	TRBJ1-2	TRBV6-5	CASRPPGGIGYGYTF
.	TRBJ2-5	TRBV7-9	CASARPQETQYF
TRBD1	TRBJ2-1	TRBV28	CASSPQGVRHNEQFF
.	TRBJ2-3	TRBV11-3	CASSLVRGGAIFF
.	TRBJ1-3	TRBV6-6	CASSDLGSSGNTIYF
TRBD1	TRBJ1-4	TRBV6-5	CASKGTGHEKLFF
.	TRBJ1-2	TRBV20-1	CSARVLSYTF
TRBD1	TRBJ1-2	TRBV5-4	CASSGTDRGGGYTF
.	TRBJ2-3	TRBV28	CASSLAQGPLVTDTQYF
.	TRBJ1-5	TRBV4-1	CASSQDWEQPQHF
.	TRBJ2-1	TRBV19	CASSIGRNNEQFF
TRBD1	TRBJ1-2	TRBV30	CAWSARDREDYGYTF
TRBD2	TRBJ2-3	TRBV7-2	CASSLGTSGRPGYTQYF
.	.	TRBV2	CASSEAGGSSYEQYF
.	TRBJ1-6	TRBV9	CASSLGRNSPLHF
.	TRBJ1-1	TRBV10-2	CASSYTLAEAFF
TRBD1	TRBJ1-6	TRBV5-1	CASSLERGLGSPLHF
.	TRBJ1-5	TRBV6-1	CASSVGLYQPQHF
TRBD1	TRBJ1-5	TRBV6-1	CASSADRGGPYSNQPQHF
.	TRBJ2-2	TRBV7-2	CASSQRHKLTYTGELFF
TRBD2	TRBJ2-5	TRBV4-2	CASSQDPTSGDRETQYF
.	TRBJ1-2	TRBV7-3	CASSLDRNLLGGYTF
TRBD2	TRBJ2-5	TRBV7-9	CASSLLAGVETQYF
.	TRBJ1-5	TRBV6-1	CASGVRHIQNQPQHF
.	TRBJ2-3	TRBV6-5	CASSLSLPSTDTQYF
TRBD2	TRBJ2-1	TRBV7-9	CASSLNGGEQFF
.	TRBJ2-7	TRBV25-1	CASSDRYEQYF
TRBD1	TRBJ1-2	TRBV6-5	CASSEGQGDGYTF
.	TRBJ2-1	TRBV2	CASSPDPSYNEQFF
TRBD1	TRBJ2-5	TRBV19	CASSRDRQETQYF
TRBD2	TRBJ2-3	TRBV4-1	CASSAGGAGDTQYF
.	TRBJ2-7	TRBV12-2	CASRLAIGTVRISYEQYF
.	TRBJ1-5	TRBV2	CASSENGAGYQPQHF
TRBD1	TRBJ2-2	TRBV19	CASTRQGADTGELFF
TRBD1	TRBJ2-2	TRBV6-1	CASSRRQGPPGELFF
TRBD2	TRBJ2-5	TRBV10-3	CAISELAGGRETQYF
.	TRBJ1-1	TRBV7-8	CASSLVLLNTEAFF
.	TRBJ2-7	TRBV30	CAWSLGGVSYEQYF
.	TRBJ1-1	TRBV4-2	CASSLMSGSTEAFF
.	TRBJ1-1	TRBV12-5	CASGLASAGTEAFF
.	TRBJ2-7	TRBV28	CASSRSYEQYF
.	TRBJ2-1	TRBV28	CASTLLAGKEQFF
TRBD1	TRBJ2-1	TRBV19	CASSIVPGQGNHEQFF
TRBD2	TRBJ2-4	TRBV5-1	CASSLGLAGVNIQYF